This passage covers 28 T cell receptor beta chains from one sample sequenced in a study of radiotherapy plus CTLA-4 blockade in lung cancer. Profiled with immunoSEQ multiplex PCR; TCRdb holds only in-frame clones, not every one. Of 75,000 or so clones in the sample, around four fifths are singletons; the top ten hold about 6.6%. The starting material was peripheral blood, obtained from a patient treated with radiotherapy plus ipilimumab. The source of these receptors is a human donor with non-small cell lung cancer who had a complete response to radiotherapy plus ipilimumab.

This chain joins TRBV2 and TRBJ1-2; D is uncertain. Germline values: CDR1 SNHLY, CDR2 FYNNEI. The V end lost 7 bases, the J end lost 7 bases, and 10 bases lay between the germline ends. This CDR3 has 11 amino acids. The CDR3 is CASTGVGGYTF. The DNA of the CDR3 is TGTGCCAGCACCGGGGTCGGTGGCTACACCTTC.

This clone was recorded a few times. V gene TRBV7-8 combines with J gene TRBJ1-1; D not certain. Germline V gives CDR1 SGHVS, CDR2 FQNEAQ. The CDR3 sequence is 12 residues long. V dropped 3 bases and J dropped 2 bases, with 4 bases sitting between them. The CDR3 sequence is CASSFSNTEAFF. In nucleotides, the CDR3 is TGTGCCAGCAGCTTTTCAAACACTGAAGCTTTCTTT.

The chain combines TRBV9 with TRBJ1-5; D ambiguous. V shed 4 bases and J shed 6 bases, with 11 bases lying between them. The CDR3 contains 13 residues. In germline, CDR1 is SGDLS, CDR2 YYNGEE. The CDR3 DNA reads as TGTGCCAGCAGCTCAGGTCTGGGTCAGCCCCAGCATTTT. It encodes CASSSGLGQPQHF.

The rearrangement joins TRBV19 to TRBJ2-1; tentative D call: TRBD2 (5 bases). V was trimmed by 1 base and J by 5 bases, leaving 24 bases between them. Germline V gene sequence: CDR1 LNHDA, CDR2 SQIVND (reference sequence). The CDR3 consists of 19 residues. The CDR3 nucleotides are TGTGCCAGTAGTATAGGGCTGCGAGTCGGGAATCCCCGTGACAATGAGCAGTTCTTC. Its translation: CASSIGLRVGNPRDNEQFF.

The CDR3 DNA sequence: TGCGCCAGCAGCTTGGCTACAGGAAACACCATATATTTT. It codes for CASSLATGNTIYF. The rearrangement joins TRBV5-1 to TRBJ1-3; D is undetermined. V lost 0 bases to trimming and J lost 4 bases, with 5 bases between them. This CDR3 region has 13 residues. Germline V CDR1 and CDR2: SGHRS, YFSETQ.

The chain recombines TRBV2 with TRBJ2-6; D is unclear. This CDR3 is built from 16 residues. V gave up 9 bases and J gave up 4 bases, with 19 bases separating them. Per the germline V gene, CDR1 is SNHLY and CDR2 is FYNNEI. The CDR3 bases are TGTGCCAGTCGGGCCCCTACCTCTACCGGGGCCAACGTCCTGACTTTC. Encoded protein: CASRAPTSTGANVLTF.

The genes are TRBV6-4 and TRBJ1-1; the match to TRBD1 covers 7 bases. Looked up from germline, CDR1 is MRHNA and CDR2 is SNTAGT. The J segment lost 3 bases and the V segment lost 11 bases, leaving 9 bases of the junction unmatched. This CDR3 has 13 residues. This CDR3 reads CASRGGWDTEAFF. The CDR3 nucleotides are TGTGCCTCTAGAGGGGGCTGGGACACTGAAGCTTTCTTT.

This chain joins TRBV2 and TRBJ2-6; D call uncertain. Trimming removed 7 bases at V and 0 bases at J, with 10 bases between. The V gene's germline CDR1 is SNHLY and CDR2 FYNNEI. The CDR3 is made up of 15 amino acids. The CDR3, as DNA: TGTGCCAGCATAGGTACCCACTCTGGGGCCAACGTCCTGACTTTC. Its translation: CASIGTHSGANVLTF.

This chain connects TRBV5-1 to TRBJ1-2; maybe TRBD1 (6 bases). V dropped 4 bases and J dropped 0 bases, with 16 bases sitting between them. The CDR3 consists of 16 residues. Germline V CDR1 and CDR2: SGHRS, YFSETQ. This CDR3 is CASSLLGQLPNYGYTF. As DNA, the CDR3 is TGCGCCAGCAGCCTCCTAGGACAGTTACCTAACTATGGCTACACCTTC.

This clone was picked up a small number of times. The rearrangement links TRBV7-9 to TRBJ2-7; D unresolved. This CDR3 is built from 14 residues. The V end lost 5 bases, the J end lost 0 bases, and 11 bases lay between the germline ends. Germline CDR1 SEHNR, CDR2 FQNEAQ (reference sequence). CDR3 nucleotides: TGTGCCAGCAGCCTCGGACGGAACTCCTACGAGCAGTACGTC. Translated, it gives CASSLGRNSYEQYV.

J is TRBJ1-5 and V is TRBV18; D unresolved. The ends were cut back, 4 bases at V and 0 bases at J, with 10 bases in the middle. The CDR3 has 15 residues. Germline V gives CDR1 KGHSH, CDR2 LQKENI. This chain's CDR3 is CASSRLDNSNQPQHF. For the CDR3, the DNA is TGTGCCAGCTCACGCTTGGATAATAGCAATCAGCCCCAGCATTTT.

The rearrangement links TRBV27 to TRBJ1-3, with a weak D call TRBD1 (5 bases). This CDR3 spans 14 amino acids. CDR1 is MNHEY, CDR2 SMNVEV, per germline (reference sequence). V shed 5 bases and J shed 2 bases, with 10 bases lying between them. In DNA, the CDR3 is TGTGCCAGCAGTCCCTCGGGGCCTGGAAACACCATATATTTT. Protein product: CASSPSGPGNTIYF.

In its sample, this clone was seen a few times. The chain links TRBV7-9 to TRBJ1-2; D may be TRBD1 (6 bases). Germline V gene lookup returns CDR1 SEHNR and CDR2 FQNEAQ (reference sequence). Trimming took off 4 bases at V and 5 bases at J, with 17 bases between the two ends. There are 15 residues in the CDR3. CDR3 in DNA: TGTGCCAGCAGCTCCTTGAGGGGGGGCGGTTATGGCTACACCTTC. As protein: CASSSLRGGGYGYTF.

This sequence joins TRBV7-9 and TRBJ1-5; no definite D call. The CDR3 runs to 15 residues. From germline, CDR1 is SEHNR and CDR2 FQNEAQ (reference sequence). V was clipped by 4 bases and J by 0 bases, with 10 bases between them. CDR3 sequence: CASSSITDSNQPQHF. CDR3 bases: TGTGCCAGCAGCTCTATCACGGATAGCAATCAGCCCCAGCATTTT. Full variable domain (missing parts from reference TRBV7-9 and TRBJ1-5): DTGVSQNPRHKITKRGQNVTFRCDPISEHNRLYWYRQTLGQGPEFLTYFQNEAQLEKSRLLSDRFSAERPKGSFSTLEIQRTEQGDSAMYLCASSSITDSNQPQHFGDGTRLSIL.

The chain carries TRBV18 and TRBJ1-1; a weak D match, TRBD1 (6 bases). From germline, CDR1 is KGHSH and CDR2 LQKENI. The V end was cut by 0 bases, the J end by 1 base, with 21 bases between. The CDR3 has 19 residues. This chain's CDR3 is CASSPPWGGAEERNTEAFF. As DNA, the CDR3 is TGTGCCAGCTCACCACCTTGGGGGGGGGCCGAGGAGAGGAACACTGAAGCTTTCTTT.

Turning to this clone: The same CDR3 arises from other DNA sequences in this sample as well. The chain links TRBV9 to TRBJ2-2, with D unresolved. The CDR3 spans 13 residues. Germline CDR1 reads SGDLS; CDR2 reads YYNGEE. V was clipped by 0 bases and J by 6 bases, with 6 bases between them. CDR3 DNA sequence: TGTGCCAGCAGCGTAGTAGTGCCCGGGGAGCTGTTTTTT. It translates to CASSVVVPGELFF.

The J gene is TRBJ2-2, the V gene TRBV10-3; D is unclear. The ends were cut back, 11 bases at V and 3 bases at J, with 13 bases in the middle. Per the germline V gene, CDR1 is ENHRY and CDR2 is SYGVKD. CDR3 length equals 13 residues. CDR3: CASVSMDTGELFF. The CDR3 nucleotides are TGTGCCTCGGTCTCGATGGACACCGGGGAGCTGTTTTTT.

The chain couples TRBV9 to TRBJ2-6; D not certain. The CDR3 contains 14 residues. CDR1 is SGDLS, CDR2 YYNGEE, per germline. The V gene lost 4 bases and the J gene lost 0 bases, with 5 bases spanning the gap. This CDR3 reads CASSPHSGANVLTF. The CDR3 bases are TGTGCCAGCAGCCCCCACTCTGGGGCCAACGTCCTGACTTTC.

This chain links TRBV7-9 with TRBJ2-1, with TRBD2 matching over 8 bases. With 3 bases clipped from V and 5 bases from J, the junction kept 9 bases outside the gene matches. Germline lookup yields CDR1 SEHNR and CDR2 FQNEAQ (reference sequence). CDR3 length equals 16 residues. The CDR3 spells CASSFYGSGIHNEQFF. The CDR3 DNA reads TGTGCCAGCAGCTTTTATGGTAGCGGGATTCACAATGAGCAGTTCTTC. Drawing the rest from reference TRBV7-9 and TRBJ2-1, the complete variable domain is DTGVSQNPRHKITKRGQNVTFRCDPISEHNRLYWYRQTLGQGPEFLTYFQNEAQLEKSRLLSDRFSAERPKGSFSTLEIQRTEQGDSAMYLCASSFYGSGIHNEQFFGPGTRLTVL.

This clone has a single count. This chain connects TRBV5-6 to TRBJ1-3; 9 positions agree with TRBD1. The CDR3 has 16 residues. V was pared by 4 bases and J by 0 bases, with 5 bases of the junction left unmatched. CDR1 and CDR2 from the germline V gene are SGHDT and YYEEEE. The CDR3 region is CASSPDRGRSGNTIYF. The CDR3 nucleotides read TGTGCCAGCAGCCCGGACAGGGGTCGCTCTGGAAACACCATATATTTT.

The chain joins TRBV18 to TRBJ1-6; possible D gene TRBD1, 5 bases. This CDR3 has 16 residues. V was trimmed by 3 bases and J by 7 bases, leaving 16 bases between them. The germline CDR1 and CDR2 sequences are KGHSH and LQKENI. The CDR3 region is CASSPLPRAGNSPLHF. The CDR3 nucleotides read TGTGCCAGCTCACCTCTCCCCAGGGCCGGGAATTCACCCCTCCACTTT.

V is TRBV19 and J is TRBJ1-1; D gene unclear. V lost 4 bases and J lost 0, with 9 bases in between. Germline V gene data show CDR1 as LNHDA and CDR2 as SQIVND (reference sequence). The CDR3 totals 14 residues. CDR3: CASSKQIMNTEAFF. The CDR3 DNA reads as TGTGCCAGTAGTAAACAGATCATGAACACTGAAGCTTTCTTT. The complete variable domain, with remaining parts taken from reference TRBV19 and TRBJ1-1, reads DGGITQSPKYLFRKEGQNVTLSCEQNLNHDAMYWYRQDPGQGLRLIYYSQIVNDFQKGDIAEGYSVSREKKESFPLTVTSAQKNPTAFYLCASSKQIMNTEAFFGQGTRLTVV.

This clone occurred a few times. The chain is built from TRBV7-9 and TRBJ2-7; D call uncertain. Between the trimmed V and J ends, which lost 5 bases and 4 bases, there was a span of 15 bases. Germline assignment: CDR1 SEHNR and CDR2 FQNEAQ (reference sequence). This CDR3 is built from 14 residues. The CDR3 DNA sequence: TGTGCCAGCAGCCCACAAACAGATTCTTACGAGCAGTACTTC. Protein: CASSPQTDSYEQYF.

The rearrangement uses TRBV9 and TRBJ2-3; TRBD2 aligns across 8 bases. This CDR3 comprises 16 residues. Trimming at V came to 0 bases and at J to 3 bases, leaving 6 bases not matched to a gene. Germline V gene lookup returns CDR1 SGDLS and CDR2 YYNGEE. The CDR3 sequence: CASSVGSGGGTDTQYF. As DNA, the CDR3 is TGTGCCAGCAGCGTAGGCTCGGGCGGGGGGACAGATACGCAGTATTTT.

The CDR3 is CASSTRQGIAKNIQYF. The CDR3, as DNA: TGTGCCAGCAGCACCCGACAGGGAATAGCCAAAAACATTCAGTACTTC. This rearrangement joins TRBV2 to TRBJ2-4, with 7 bases matching TRBD1. J gave up 0 bases and V 6 bases, and 8 bases lay outside the gene matches. Germline lookup yields CDR1 SNHLY and CDR2 FYNNEI. This CDR3 region has 16 residues.

This sequence joins TRBV29-1 and TRBJ2-7, with 9 nucleotides matching TRBD1. This CDR3 comprises 14 residues. Looked up from germline, CDR1 is SQVTM and CDR2 is ANQGSEA. J lost 4 bases, V lost 4 bases, and 8 bases had no gene match. CDR3 bases: TGCAGCGTTGTTTCACAGGGGGCTCAGTACGAGCAGTACTTC. Translation: CSVVSQGAQYEQYF.

This chain joins TRBV9 and TRBJ2-4, with D maybe TRBD1 (6 bases). The germline CDR1 and CDR2 sequences are SGDLS and YYNGEE. This CDR3 contains 16 residues. V gave up 4 bases and J gave up 6 bases, with 20 bases separating them. The CDR3 sequence is CASSPHTIQGSNIQYF. DNA for the CDR3: TGTGCCAGCAGCCCCCATACCATACAGGGTTCAAACATTCAGTACTTC.

V gene TRBV10-3 combines with J gene TRBJ2-7; TRBD2 is a possible D gene (7 bases). V lost 3 bases and J lost 4, with 13 bases in between. CDR3 length: 14 amino acids. Germline CDR1 and CDR2: ENHRY and SYGVKD. The CDR3 reads CAISEGGGAYEQYF. The DNA for the CDR3 is TGTGCCATCAGTGAAGGAGGGGGGGCATACGAGCAGTACTTC.